A single sample gave rise to the 31 T cell receptor beta chains below, sequenced in a study of cytomegalovirus exposure and HLA in healthy donors. PCR was performed using 60 Vbeta and 13 Jbeta primers. Sequencing was performed with immunoSEQ multiplex PCR; in TCRdb, only in-frame clones are kept and a portion is missing. The sample has about 88,000 clones. Sequencing used PBMCs. These receptors were collected from a girl aged 10-17 years in good health and CMV-seropositive.

This chain connects TRBV5-1 to TRBJ1-2; D call uncertain. V lost 4 bases, J lost 8 bases, and 18 bases lay in between. Per germline, CDR1 SGHRS and CDR2 YFSETQ. This CDR3 spans 14 amino acids. The CDR3 protein is CASSEGKVERGYTF. The CDR3 DNA follows: TGCGCCAGCAGCGAGGGAAAGGTTGAGAGAGGCTACACCTTC.

The rearrangement joins TRBV9 to TRBJ1-1; the D is unclear. CDR1 SGDLS and CDR2 YYNGEE come from the germline V gene. The CDR3 contains 14 residues. The germline V and J ends were trimmed by 1 base and 2 bases, with 9 bases remaining between them. The CDR3 region is CASSVLEENTEAFF. CDR3 coding DNA: TGTGCCAGCAGCGTATTAGAGGAAAACACTGAAGCTTTCTTT. Looking up the rest from reference TRBV9 and TRBJ1-1 gives the full variable domain: DSGVTQTPKHLITATGQRVTLRCSPRSGDLSVYWYQQSLDQGLQFLIQYYNGEERAKGNILERFSAQQFPDLHSELNLSSLELGDSALYFCASSVLEENTEAFFGQGTRLTVV.

V gene TRBV7-6 combines with J gene TRBJ2-2; a possible D gene is TRBD2 (5 bases). There are 16 residues in the CDR3. V dropped 1 base and J dropped 1 base, with 10 bases sitting between them. Germline V lookup: CDR1 SGHVS, CDR2 FNYEAQ. The CDR3 sequence: CASSLDLGENTGELFF. CDR3 bases: TGTGCCAGCAGCTTAGATCTCGGGGAGAACACCGGGGAGCTGTTTTTT.

V and J are TRBV4-1 and TRBJ2-3, with D possibly TRBD2 on 5 matching bases. Germline assignment: CDR1 MGHRA and CDR2 YSYEKL. CDR3 length: 16 residues. Trimming left V 1 base short and J 2 bases short, with 13 bases between. CDR3 in DNA: TGCGCCAGCAGCCAAGTTACGGGGAATCCCACAGATACGCAGTATTTT. Protein: CASSQVTGNPTDTQYF.

V usage is TRBV19 and J usage is TRBJ2-5; 7 bases are a match to TRBD1. This CDR3 has 15 amino acids. Germline CDR1 and CDR2: LNHDA and SQIVND (reference sequence). V lost 5 bases, J lost 0 bases, and 6 bases stayed unmatched. CDR3 bases: TGTGCCAGTAGTCGGGACAGCCAATACCAAGAGACCCAGTACTTC. This sequence encodes CASSRDSQYQETQYF.

The gene calls are TRBV7-9 and TRBJ1-4, with unresolved D. The CDR3 totals 14 residues. Germline lookup yields CDR1 SEHNR and CDR2 FQNEAQ (reference sequence). V was trimmed by 3 bases and J by 4 bases, leaving 9 bases between them. CDR3 sequence (DNA): TGTGCCAGCAGCTTTGGGCCTGGTAATGAAAAACTGTTTTTT. This translates into CASSFGPGNEKLFF.

The chain combines TRBV11-1 with TRBJ2-2, with TRBD2 matching 7 bases. Looked up from germline, CDR1 is SGHAT and CDR2 is FQDESV (reference sequence). This CDR3 has 13 amino acids. The ends lost 1 base at V and 8 bases at J; junction bases unmatched: 1. CDR3 sequence (DNA): TGTGCCAGCAGCTTAGGACTAGCAGGGGAGCTGTTTTTT. Amino acids: CASSLGLAGELFF.

This chain joins TRBV4-3 and TRBJ1-1; D is unresolved. CDR3 size: 16 residues. Germline lookup yields CDR1 LGHNA and CDR2 YSLEER. With 1 base removed from V and 0 bases from J, the gap between germline ends came to 12 bases. The CDR3 DNA follows: TGCGCCAGCAGCCAAGCCTTGGGAGAAATGAACACTGAAGCTTTCTTT. It codes for CASSQALGEMNTEAFF.

The chain couples TRBV6-5 to TRBJ2-7, with a tentative D call TRBD1 (5 bases). Germline CDR1 and CDR2: MNHEY and SVGAGI. The CDR3 extends over 14 amino acids. Trimming left V 3 bases short and J 2 bases short, with 11 bases between. CDR3 sequence: CASSYSAGPYEQYV. The CDR3 DNA is TGTGCCAGCAGTTATTCGGCAGGGCCCTACGAGCAGTACGTC.

The chain carries TRBV28 and TRBJ1-5, with unresolved D. The CDR3 length is 14 residues. Germline V gene lookup returns CDR1 MDHEN and CDR2 SYDVKM. V lost 2 bases and J 3 bases, leaving 8 bases between the germline ends. The CDR3 DNA reads TGTGCCAGCAGTTTAACAACAGCCAATCAGCCCCAGCATTTT. Encoded protein: CASSLTTANQPQHF.

The chain joins TRBV6-5 to TRBJ2-5; 9 bases match TRBD1. CDR3 size: 15 residues. Germline-derived CDR1 and CDR2 are MNHEY and SVGAGI. Unmatched junction bases numbered 9, after V lost 5 bases and J lost 5 bases. Here the CDR3 reads CASSSTGGQDETQYF. DNA of the CDR3: TGTGCCAGCAGTAGCACAGGGGGCCAAGATGAGACCCAGTACTTC.

The chain combines TRBV7-2 with TRBJ2-5; 7 bases agree with TRBD2. With V trimmed by 1 base and J by 5 bases, 10 bases remained unmatched. Germline-derived CDR1 and CDR2 are SGHTA and FQGNSA. The CDR3 covers 16 residues. CDR3 amino acids: CASSLGRSGVGETQYF. The CDR3 nucleotides read TGTGCCAGCAGCTTAGGCCGAAGCGGGGTGGGCGAGACCCAGTACTTC.

V usage is TRBV7-3 and J usage is TRBJ1-2; 8 bases align to TRBD1. The junction had 8 bases not matched to a gene; V was cut back by 0 bases and J by 5 bases. Germline loops: CDR1 SGHTA, CDR2 FQGTGA. The CDR3 loop spans 16 amino acids. This chain's CDR3 is CASSLTPGGSGYGYTF. The CDR3 coding sequence is TGTGCCAGCAGCTTAACTCCAGGGGGCTCTGGTTATGGCTACACCTTC.

The chain links TRBV9 to TRBJ2-5; a weak D match, TRBD1 (5 bases). Trimming removed 4 bases from V and 5 bases from J, with 12 bases in between. CDR1 SGDLS and CDR2 YYNGEE come from the germline V gene. The CDR3 contains 13 residues. CDR3 amino acids: CASSPGSGETQYF. CDR3 DNA sequence: TGTGCCAGCAGCCCAGGGTCTGGGGAGACCCAGTACTTC.

The chain recombines TRBV4-2 with TRBJ1-4; D remains ambiguous. The ends were cut back, 4 bases at V and 3 bases at J, with 12 bases in the middle. From germline, CDR1 is LGHNA and CDR2 YNFKEQ. This CDR3 is 15 amino acids long. The CDR3 DNA is TGTGCCAGCAGCCTAAGGGAGCTTTCTAATGAAAAACTGTTTTTT. Translating it yields CASSLRELSNEKLFF.

As DNA, the CDR3 is TGTGCCAGCAGCCCTGGACAGCCAGCGGATGGCTACACCTTC. Amino acid sequence: CASSPGQPADGYTF. The rearrangement links TRBV7-9 to TRBJ1-2, with a weak D call TRBD1 (6 bases). There are 14 residues in the CDR3. Trimming took off 5 bases at V and 6 bases at J, with 16 bases between the two ends. Germline V gives CDR1 SEHNR, CDR2 FQNEAQ (reference sequence).

The V call is TRBV5-1, the J call TRBJ2-1; 9 nucleotides agree with TRBD1. Germline CDR1 and CDR2: SGHRS and YFSETQ. The length of the CDR3 is 13 residues. Trimming took 3 bases from V and 7 from J; bases not matched to a gene: 2. The CDR3 nucleotides are TGCGCCAGCAGCTACGACAGGGGGAATGAGCAGTTCTTC. The encoded protein is CASSYDRGNEQFF. Using reference TRBV5-1 and TRBJ2-1 for the parts outside the CDR3, the full variable domain is KAGVTQTPRYLIKTRGQQVTLSCSPISGHRSVSWYQQTPGQGLQFLFEYFSETQRNKGNFPGRFSGRQFSNSRSEMNVSTLELGDSALYLCASSYDRGNEQFFGPGTRLTVL.

This chain joins TRBV5-1 and TRBJ1-2, with 8 bases fitting TRBD1. V lost 4 bases and J lost 3; bases outside the gene matches: 5. The germline V gene has CDR1 SGHRS and CDR2 YFSETQ. The length of the CDR3 is 14 residues. The CDR3 coding sequence is TGCGCCAGCAGCGGGCAGGGGGCTGACTATGGCTACACCTTC. It is translated as CASSGQGADYGYTF.

This sequence joins TRBV7-2 and TRBJ2-2, with TRBD1 matching 7 bases. J lost 0 bases, V lost 6 bases, and 1 base had no gene match. This CDR3 region has 14 residues. In germline, CDR1 is SGHTA, CDR2 FQGNSA. The CDR3 nucleotides are TGTGCCAGCAGACAGGGGTCGAACACCGGGGAGCTGTTTTTT. Translating it yields CASRQGSNTGELFF.

The chain employs TRBV5-5 and TRBJ2-7, with 8 bases identical to TRBD1. V shed 4 bases, J shed 6 bases, and the junction held 9 bases outside the gene matches. The length of the CDR3 is 14 residues. Germline V CDR1 and CDR2: SGHKS, YYEKEE (reference sequence). The CDR3 sequence is CASSPGQALSEQYF. In DNA, the CDR3 is TGTGCCAGCAGCCCGGGACAGGCCCTCTCCGAGCAGTACTTC. Together with reference TRBV5-5 and TRBJ2-7, the CDR3 gives the full variable domain: DAGVTQSPTHLIKTRGQQVTLRCSPISGHKSVSWYQQVLGQGPQFIFQYYEKEERGRGNFPDRFSARQFPNYSSELNVNALLLGDSALYLCASSPGQALSEQYFGPGTRLTVT.

The chain employs TRBV7-9 and TRBJ1-3; D remains unclear. The CDR3 contains 14 residues. Per the germline V gene, CDR1 is SEHNR and CDR2 is FQNEAQ (reference sequence). The V end was cut by 3 bases, the J end by 7 bases, with 13 bases between. CDR3: CASSFDDSRNTIYF. The CDR3 bases are TGTGCCAGCAGCTTTGATGACTCTCGGAACACCATATATTTT.

This chain connects TRBV7-9 to TRBJ1-6, with 11 bases identical to TRBD1. This CDR3 is built from 16 residues. The V gene's germline CDR1 is SEHNR and CDR2 FQNEAQ (reference sequence). With V trimmed by 4 bases and J by 8 bases, 7 bases remained unmatched. CDR3: CASSSGTGGFHSPLHF. The CDR3 bases are TGTGCCAGCAGCTCCGGGACAGGGGGATTTCATTCACCCCTCCACTTT.

V is TRBV4-3 and J is TRBJ1-5; D might be TRBD1 (6 bases). Germline V gene lookup returns CDR1 LGHNA and CDR2 YSLEER. Trimming left V 0 bases short and J 4 bases short, with 16 bases between. The CDR3 has 17 amino acids. The chain's CDR3 is CASSQDRGGAINQPQHF. CDR3 bases: TGCGCCAGCAGCCAAGATAGGGGGGGCGCTATTAATCAGCCCCAGCATTTT.

The chain recombines TRBV19 with TRBJ1-2; 7 nucleotides align to TRBD1. Germline V lookup: CDR1 LNHDA, CDR2 SQIVND (reference sequence). This CDR3 comprises 14 residues. V was clipped by 7 bases and J by 8 bases; unmatched bases: 13. DNA for the CDR3: TGTGCCAGTAATCCAGCCGGGACAGTTTCAGGCTACACCTTC. Amino acids: CASNPAGTVSGYTF.

This rearrangement joins TRBV15 to TRBJ2-1; tentatively, D is TRBD2 (6 bases). The CDR3 loop spans 14 amino acids. Trimming removed 8 bases from V and 4 bases from J, with 15 bases in between. Germline loops: CDR1 LNHNV, CDR2 YYDKDF (reference sequence). The CDR3 sequence: CATSGEPTYNEQFF. The CDR3 DNA reads as TGTGCCACCTCGGGGGAGCCCACATACAATGAGCAGTTCTTC.

V is TRBV9 and J is TRBJ2-5; TRBD2 matches at 9 bases. The CDR3 has 15 residues. V shed 7 bases and J 4 bases; nucleotides not matched to a gene: 11. The V gene's germline CDR1 is SGDLS and CDR2 YYNGEE. CDR3 sequence (DNA): TGTGCCAGCGCGGGGGGGGTAGGCGCGACAGAGACCCAGTACTTC. The encoded protein is CASAGGVGATETQYF.

The gene calls are TRBV7-8 and TRBJ1-2, with D maybe TRBD1 (5 bases). This CDR3 has 14 residues. The germline CDR1 and CDR2 sequences are SGHVS and FQNEAQ. V was clipped by 5 bases and J by 4 bases, with 14 bases between them. In DNA form, the CDR3 reads TGTGCCAGCAGCCCTTCCCAGGGCGGCTATGGCTACACCTTC. Amino acid sequence: CASSPSQGGYGYTF.

The rearrangement links TRBV29-1 to TRBJ1-1; D is perhaps TRBD1 (5 bases). V was trimmed by 6 bases and J by 5 bases, leaving 13 bases between them. Per germline, CDR1 SQVTM and CDR2 ANQGSEA. The CDR3 is 12 residues long. CDR3 protein: CSVQGGTTEAFF. CDR3 in DNA: TGCAGCGTGCAGGGCGGGACGACTGAAGCTTTCTTT.

The CDR3 loop reads CASSPATGVTDTQYF. The CDR3 bases are TGTGCCAGCTCACCAGCGACAGGGGTCACAGATACGCAGTATTTT. The chain has TRBV18 and TRBJ2-3, with 8 positions matching TRBD1. The CDR3 totals 15 residues. V trimming: 2 bases; J trimming: 2 bases; junction bases outside the gene matches: 3. Germline V gene data show CDR1 as KGHSH and CDR2 as LQKENI.

This chain links TRBV6-1 with TRBJ1-5; a possible D gene is TRBD1 (6 bases). Per germline, CDR1 MNHNS and CDR2 SASEGT. This CDR3 region has 13 residues. With 9 bases removed from V and 3 bases from J, the gap between germline ends came to 12 bases. For the CDR3, the DNA is TGTGCCAGTGGACAGCCAATCAATCAGCCCCAGCATTTT. As protein: CASGQPINQPQHF.

V usage is TRBV7-6 and J usage is TRBJ1-1, with 8 bases identical to TRBD1. The CDR3 is 16 amino acids. Trimming cost V 3 bases and J 3 bases; bases outside gene matches: 9. Germline values: CDR1 SGHVS, CDR2 FNYEAQ. DNA of the CDR3: TGTGCCAGCAGCTTCCCGGTCCAGGGGGCCGACACTGAAGCTTTCTTT. It specifies CASSFPVQGADTEAFF.